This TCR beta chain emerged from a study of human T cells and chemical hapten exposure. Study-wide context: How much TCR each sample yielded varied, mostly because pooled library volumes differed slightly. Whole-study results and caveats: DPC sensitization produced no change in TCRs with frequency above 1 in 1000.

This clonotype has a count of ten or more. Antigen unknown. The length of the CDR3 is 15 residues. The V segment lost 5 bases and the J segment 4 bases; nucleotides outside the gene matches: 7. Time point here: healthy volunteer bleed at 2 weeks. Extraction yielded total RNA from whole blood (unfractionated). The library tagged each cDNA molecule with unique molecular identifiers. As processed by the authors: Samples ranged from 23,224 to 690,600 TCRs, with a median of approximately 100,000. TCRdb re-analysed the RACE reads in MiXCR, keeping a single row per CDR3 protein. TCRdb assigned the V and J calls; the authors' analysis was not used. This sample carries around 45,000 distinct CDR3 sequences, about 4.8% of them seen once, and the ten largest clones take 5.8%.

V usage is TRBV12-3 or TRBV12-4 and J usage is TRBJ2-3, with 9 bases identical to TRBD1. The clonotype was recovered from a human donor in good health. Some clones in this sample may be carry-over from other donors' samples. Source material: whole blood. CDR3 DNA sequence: TGTGCCAGCAGTGGACGGGGACAGGGCTCAGATACGCAGTATTTT. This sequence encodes CASSGRGQGSDTQYF.